This T cell receptor beta chain derives from a study of T cell responses to AZD1222 COVID-19 vaccine. General observations from the study: Repertoire sampling was restricted to post-peak T cell response timepoints.

Profiling relied on immunoSEQ multiplex PCR, and the TCRdb table lists in-frame clones only, not all of them. The table records around 110,000 clones, approximately 85% of them present only once. The length of the CDR3 is 13 residues. V was clipped by 8 bases and J by 0 bases, with 11 bases between them. Notes on this clone: Its antigen is unidentified.

V and J are TRBV12-3 or TRBV12-4 and TRBJ2-7; D gene uncertain. The clonotype originates from an adult in good health. Material: peripheral blood, obtained on day 0 of MenACWY control vaccination. The CDR3 region is CASQTRTSYEQYF. The CDR3 DNA is TGTGCCAGCCAAACCCGTACCTCCTACGAGCAGTACTTC.